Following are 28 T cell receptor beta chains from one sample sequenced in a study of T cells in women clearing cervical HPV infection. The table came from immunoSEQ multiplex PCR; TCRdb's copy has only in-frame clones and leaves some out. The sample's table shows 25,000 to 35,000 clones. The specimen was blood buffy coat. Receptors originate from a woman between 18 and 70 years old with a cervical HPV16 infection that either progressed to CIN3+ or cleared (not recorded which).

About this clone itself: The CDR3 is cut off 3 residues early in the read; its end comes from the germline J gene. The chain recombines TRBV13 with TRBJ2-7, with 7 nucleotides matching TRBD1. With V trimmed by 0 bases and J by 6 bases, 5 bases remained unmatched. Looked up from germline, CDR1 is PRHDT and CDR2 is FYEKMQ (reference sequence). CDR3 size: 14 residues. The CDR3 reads CASSLGRNRGEQYF. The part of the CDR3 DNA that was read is TGTGCCAGCAGCTTAGGCCGAAACAGGGGCGAG.

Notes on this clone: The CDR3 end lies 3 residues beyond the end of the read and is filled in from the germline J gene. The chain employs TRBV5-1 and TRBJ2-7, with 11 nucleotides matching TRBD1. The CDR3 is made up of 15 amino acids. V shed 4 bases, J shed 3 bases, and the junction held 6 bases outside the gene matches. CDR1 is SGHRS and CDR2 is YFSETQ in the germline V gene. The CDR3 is CASSPGTGGIYEQYF. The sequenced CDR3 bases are TGCGCCAGCAGCCCCGGGACAGGGGGGATCTACGAG.

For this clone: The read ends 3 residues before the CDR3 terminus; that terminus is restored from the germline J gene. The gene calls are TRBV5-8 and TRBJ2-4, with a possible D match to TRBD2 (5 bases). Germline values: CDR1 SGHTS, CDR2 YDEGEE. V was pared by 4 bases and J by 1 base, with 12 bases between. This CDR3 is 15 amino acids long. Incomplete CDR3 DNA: TGTGCCAGCAGCCCCAGCGGAGTCGCCAAAAACATT. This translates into CASSPSGVAKNI. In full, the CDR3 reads CASSPSGVAKNIQYF.

The CDR3 bases that were read are TGCAGCTTCGACTCAGGGGCGGCAGAGACC. It yields the protein CSFDSGAAET. In full, the CDR3 reads CSFDSGAAETQYF. This chain links TRBV29-1 with TRBJ2-5; TRBD1 is a possible D gene (6 bases). The sequence runs out 3 residues before the end of the CDR3; the remainder is reconstructed from the germline J gene. This CDR3 is 13 amino acids long. Trimming cost V 8 bases and J 4 bases, with 17 bases left between them. Per the germline V gene, CDR1 is SQVTM and CDR2 is ANQGSEA.

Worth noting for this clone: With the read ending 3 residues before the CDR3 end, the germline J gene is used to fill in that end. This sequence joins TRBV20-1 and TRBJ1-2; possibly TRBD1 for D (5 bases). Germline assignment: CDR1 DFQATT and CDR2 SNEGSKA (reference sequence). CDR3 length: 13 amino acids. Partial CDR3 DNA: TGCAGTGCTAGCAGGGAACAGATCAGCGGC. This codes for CSASREQISG. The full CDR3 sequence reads CSASREQISGYTF.

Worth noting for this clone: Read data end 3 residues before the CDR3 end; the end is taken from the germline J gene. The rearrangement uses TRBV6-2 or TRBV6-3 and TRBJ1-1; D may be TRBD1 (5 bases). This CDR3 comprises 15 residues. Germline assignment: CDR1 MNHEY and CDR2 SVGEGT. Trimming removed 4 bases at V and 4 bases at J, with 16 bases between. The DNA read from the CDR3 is TGTGCCAGCAGTTTTAACCCCGAGACAGCCACTGAA. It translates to CASSFNPETATE. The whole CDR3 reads CASSFNPETATEAFF.

CDR3 sequence reads: CASSLSLGTDTQYF. CDR3 DNA (partial): TGTGCCAGCAGCTTAAGTTTAGGCACAGATACG. The rearrangement links TRBV7-2 to TRBJ2-3; D not certain. The read finishes 3 residues shy of the CDR3 end, and the germline J gene is used to complete it. CDR1 and CDR2 (germline): SGHTA, FQGNSA. The CDR3 runs 14 residues. Deletions cut 2 bases from V and 1 base from J, with 7 bases between.

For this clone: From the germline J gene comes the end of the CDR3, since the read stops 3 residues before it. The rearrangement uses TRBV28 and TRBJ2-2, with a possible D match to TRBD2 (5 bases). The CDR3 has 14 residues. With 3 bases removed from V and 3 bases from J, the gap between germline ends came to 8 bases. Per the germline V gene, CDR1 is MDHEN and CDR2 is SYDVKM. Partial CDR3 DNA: TGTGCCAGCAGTTTCCCGCGGGACACCGGGGAG. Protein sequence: CASSFPRDTGE. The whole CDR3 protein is CASSFPRDTGELFF.

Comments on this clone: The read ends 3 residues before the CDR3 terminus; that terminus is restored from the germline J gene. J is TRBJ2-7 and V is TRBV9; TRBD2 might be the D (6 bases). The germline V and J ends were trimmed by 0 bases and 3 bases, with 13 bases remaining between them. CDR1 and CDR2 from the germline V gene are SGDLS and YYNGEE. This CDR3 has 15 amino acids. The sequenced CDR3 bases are TGTGCCAGCAGCGTAGTGCCGGGGGACCTCTACGAG. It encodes CASSVVPGDLYE. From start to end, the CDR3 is CASSVVPGDLYEQYF.

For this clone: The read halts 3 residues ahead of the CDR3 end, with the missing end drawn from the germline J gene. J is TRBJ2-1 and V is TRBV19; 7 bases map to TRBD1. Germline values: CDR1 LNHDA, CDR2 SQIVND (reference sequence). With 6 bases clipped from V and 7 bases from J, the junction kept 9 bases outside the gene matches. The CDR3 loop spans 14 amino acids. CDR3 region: CASSTPTGWNEQFF. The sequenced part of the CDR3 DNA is TGTGCCAGTAGCACGCCGACAGGGTGGAATGAG.

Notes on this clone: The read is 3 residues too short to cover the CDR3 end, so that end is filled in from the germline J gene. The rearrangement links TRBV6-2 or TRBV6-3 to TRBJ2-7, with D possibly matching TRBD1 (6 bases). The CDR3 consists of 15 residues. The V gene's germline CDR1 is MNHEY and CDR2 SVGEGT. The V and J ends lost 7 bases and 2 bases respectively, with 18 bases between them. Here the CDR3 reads CASTNPRTVTYEQYF. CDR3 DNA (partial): TGTGCCAGCACTAACCCGAGGACAGTCACCTACGAG.

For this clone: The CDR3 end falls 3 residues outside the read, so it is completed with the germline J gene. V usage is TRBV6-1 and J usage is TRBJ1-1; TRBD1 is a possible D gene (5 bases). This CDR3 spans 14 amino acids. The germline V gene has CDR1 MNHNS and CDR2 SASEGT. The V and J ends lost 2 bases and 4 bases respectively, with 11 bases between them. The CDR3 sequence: CASSEQGSLTEAFF. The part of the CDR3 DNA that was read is TGTGCCAGCAGTGAACAGGGTTCCCTCACTGAA.

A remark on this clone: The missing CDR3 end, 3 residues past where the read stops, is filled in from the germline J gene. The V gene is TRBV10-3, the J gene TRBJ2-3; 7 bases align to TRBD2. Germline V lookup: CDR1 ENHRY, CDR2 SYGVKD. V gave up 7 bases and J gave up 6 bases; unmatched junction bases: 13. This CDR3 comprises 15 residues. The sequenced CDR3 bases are TGTGCCATCACGGCCGGGGGGACCGGCGGGGATACG. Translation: CAITAGGTGGDT. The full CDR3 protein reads CAITAGGTGGDTQYF.

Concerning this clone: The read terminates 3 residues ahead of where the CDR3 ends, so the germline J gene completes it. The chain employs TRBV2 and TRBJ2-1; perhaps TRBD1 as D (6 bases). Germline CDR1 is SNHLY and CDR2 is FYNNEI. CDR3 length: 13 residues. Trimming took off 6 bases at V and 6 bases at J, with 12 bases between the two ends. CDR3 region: CASRNSGANEQFF. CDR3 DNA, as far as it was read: TGTGCCAGCAGAAATTCAGGGGCCAATGAG. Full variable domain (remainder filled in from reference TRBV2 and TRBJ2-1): EPEVTQTPSHQVTQMGQEVILRCVPISNHLYFYWYRQILGQKVEFLVSFYNNEISEKSEIFDDQFSVERPDGSNFTLKIRSTKLEDSAMYFCASRNSGANEQFFGPGTRLTVL.

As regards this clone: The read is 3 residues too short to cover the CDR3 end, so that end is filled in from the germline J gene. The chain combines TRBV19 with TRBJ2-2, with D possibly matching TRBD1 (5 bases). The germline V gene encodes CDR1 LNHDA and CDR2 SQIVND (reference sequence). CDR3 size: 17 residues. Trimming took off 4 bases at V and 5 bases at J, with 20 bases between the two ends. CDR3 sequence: CASSTFPDRIKTGELFF. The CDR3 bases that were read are TGTGCCAGTAGTACGTTCCCTGACAGAATCAAGACCGGGGAG.

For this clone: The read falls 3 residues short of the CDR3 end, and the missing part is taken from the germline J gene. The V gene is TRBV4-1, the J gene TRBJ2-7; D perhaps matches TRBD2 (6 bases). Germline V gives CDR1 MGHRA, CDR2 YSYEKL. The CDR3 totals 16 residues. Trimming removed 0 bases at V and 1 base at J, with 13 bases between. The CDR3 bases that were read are TGCGCCAGCAGCCAAGAGTTGCGGGGTCGGTCCTACGAG. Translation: CASSQELRGRSYE. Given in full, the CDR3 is CASSQELRGRSYEQYF.

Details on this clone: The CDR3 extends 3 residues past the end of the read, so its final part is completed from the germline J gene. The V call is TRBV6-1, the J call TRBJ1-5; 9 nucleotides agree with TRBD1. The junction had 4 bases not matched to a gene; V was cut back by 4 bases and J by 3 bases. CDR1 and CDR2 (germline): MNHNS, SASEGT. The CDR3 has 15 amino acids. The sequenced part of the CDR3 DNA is TGTGCCAGCAGTGCAAGGACAGGGGTCAATCAGCCC. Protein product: CASSARTGVNQP. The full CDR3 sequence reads CASSARTGVNQPQHF.

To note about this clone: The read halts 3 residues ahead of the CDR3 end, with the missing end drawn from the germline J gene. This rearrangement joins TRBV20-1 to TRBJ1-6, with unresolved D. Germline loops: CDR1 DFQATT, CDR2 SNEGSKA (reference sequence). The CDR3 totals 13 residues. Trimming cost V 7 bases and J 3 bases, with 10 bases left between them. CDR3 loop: CSVLANYNSPLHF. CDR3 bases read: TGCAGTGTTCTAGCGAACTATAATTCACCC.

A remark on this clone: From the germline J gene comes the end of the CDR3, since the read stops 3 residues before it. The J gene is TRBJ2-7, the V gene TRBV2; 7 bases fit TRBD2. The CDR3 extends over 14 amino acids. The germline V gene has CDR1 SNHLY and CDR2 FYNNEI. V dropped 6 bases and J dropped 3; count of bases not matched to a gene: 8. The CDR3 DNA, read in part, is TGTGCCAGCAGCCCTCTACCGGGGGGCTACGAG. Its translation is CASSPLPGGYE. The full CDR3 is CASSPLPGGYEQYF.

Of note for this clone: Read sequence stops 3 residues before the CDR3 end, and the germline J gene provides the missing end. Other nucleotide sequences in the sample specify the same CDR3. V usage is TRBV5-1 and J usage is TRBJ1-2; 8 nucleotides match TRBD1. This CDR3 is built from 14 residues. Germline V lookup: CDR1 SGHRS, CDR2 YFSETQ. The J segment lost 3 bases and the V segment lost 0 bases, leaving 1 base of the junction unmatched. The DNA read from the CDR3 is TGCGCCAGCAGCTTGGAACAGGGGGACTATGGC. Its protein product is CASSLEQGDYG. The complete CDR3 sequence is CASSLEQGDYGYTF.

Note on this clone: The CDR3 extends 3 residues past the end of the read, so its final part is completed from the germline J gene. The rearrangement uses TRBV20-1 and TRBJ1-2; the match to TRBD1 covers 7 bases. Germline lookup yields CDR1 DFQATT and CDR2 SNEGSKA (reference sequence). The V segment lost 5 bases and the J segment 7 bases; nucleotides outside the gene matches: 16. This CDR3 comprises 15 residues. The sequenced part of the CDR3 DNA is TGCAGTGCTCCCTTTGGTGTGGCAGGGGGGTCTGGC. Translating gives CSAPFGVAGGSG. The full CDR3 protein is CSAPFGVAGGSGYTF.

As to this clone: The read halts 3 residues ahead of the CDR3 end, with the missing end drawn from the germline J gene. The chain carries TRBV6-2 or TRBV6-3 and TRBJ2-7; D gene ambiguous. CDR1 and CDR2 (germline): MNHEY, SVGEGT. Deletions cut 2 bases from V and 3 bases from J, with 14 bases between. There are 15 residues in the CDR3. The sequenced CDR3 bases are TGTGCCAGCAGTTACGTGGTCTTGGGCAACTACGAG. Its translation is CASSYVVLGNYE. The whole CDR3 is CASSYVVLGNYEQYF.

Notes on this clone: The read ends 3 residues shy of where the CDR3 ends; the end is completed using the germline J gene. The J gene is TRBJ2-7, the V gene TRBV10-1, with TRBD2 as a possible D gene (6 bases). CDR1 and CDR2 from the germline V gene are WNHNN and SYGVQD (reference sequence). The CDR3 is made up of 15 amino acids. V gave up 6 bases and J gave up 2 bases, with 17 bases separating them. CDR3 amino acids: CASSEDGSGPYEQYF. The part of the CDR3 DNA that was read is TGCGCCAGCAGCGAAGACGGTAGCGGACCCTACGAG.

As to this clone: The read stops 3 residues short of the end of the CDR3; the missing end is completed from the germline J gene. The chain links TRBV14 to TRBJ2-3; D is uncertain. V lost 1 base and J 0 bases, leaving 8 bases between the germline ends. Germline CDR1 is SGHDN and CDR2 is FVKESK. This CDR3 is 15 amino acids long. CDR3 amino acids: CASSQGLVSTDTQYF. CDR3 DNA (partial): TGTGCCAGCAGCCAAGGTTTAGTTAGCACAGATACG.

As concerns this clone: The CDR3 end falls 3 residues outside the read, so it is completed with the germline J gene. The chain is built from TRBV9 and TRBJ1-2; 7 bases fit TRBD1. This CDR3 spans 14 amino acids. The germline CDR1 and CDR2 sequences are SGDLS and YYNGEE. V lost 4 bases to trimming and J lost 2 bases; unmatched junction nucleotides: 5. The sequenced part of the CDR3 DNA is TGTGCCAGCAGCACCCAACAGGGGAACTATGGC. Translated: CASSTQQGNYG. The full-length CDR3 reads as CASSTQQGNYGYTF.

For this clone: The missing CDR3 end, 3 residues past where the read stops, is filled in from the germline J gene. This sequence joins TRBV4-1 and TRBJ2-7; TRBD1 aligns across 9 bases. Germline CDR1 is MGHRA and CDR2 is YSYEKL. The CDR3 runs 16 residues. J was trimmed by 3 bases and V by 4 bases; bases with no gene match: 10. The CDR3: CASSLIPDRGHYEQYF. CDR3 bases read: TGCGCCAGCAGCCTCATCCCGGACAGGGGCCACTACGAG.

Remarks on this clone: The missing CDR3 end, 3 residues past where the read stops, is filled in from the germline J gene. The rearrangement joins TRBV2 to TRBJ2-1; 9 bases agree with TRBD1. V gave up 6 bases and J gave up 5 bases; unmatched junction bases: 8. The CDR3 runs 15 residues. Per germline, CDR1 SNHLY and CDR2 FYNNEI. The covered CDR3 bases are TGTGCCAGCAGATATACAGGGGGCTTACACAATGAG. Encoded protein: CASRYTGGLHNE. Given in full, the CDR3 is CASRYTGGLHNEQFF.

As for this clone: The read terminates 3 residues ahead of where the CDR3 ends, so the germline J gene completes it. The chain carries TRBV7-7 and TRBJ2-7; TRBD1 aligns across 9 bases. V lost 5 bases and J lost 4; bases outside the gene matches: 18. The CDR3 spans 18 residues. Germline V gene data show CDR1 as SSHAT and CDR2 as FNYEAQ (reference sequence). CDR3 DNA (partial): TGTGCCAGCAGCCCGCTTCCGGGACAGGGAAGGGGCGGTTACGAG. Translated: CASSPLPGQGRGGYE. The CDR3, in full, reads CASSPLPGQGRGGYEQYF.